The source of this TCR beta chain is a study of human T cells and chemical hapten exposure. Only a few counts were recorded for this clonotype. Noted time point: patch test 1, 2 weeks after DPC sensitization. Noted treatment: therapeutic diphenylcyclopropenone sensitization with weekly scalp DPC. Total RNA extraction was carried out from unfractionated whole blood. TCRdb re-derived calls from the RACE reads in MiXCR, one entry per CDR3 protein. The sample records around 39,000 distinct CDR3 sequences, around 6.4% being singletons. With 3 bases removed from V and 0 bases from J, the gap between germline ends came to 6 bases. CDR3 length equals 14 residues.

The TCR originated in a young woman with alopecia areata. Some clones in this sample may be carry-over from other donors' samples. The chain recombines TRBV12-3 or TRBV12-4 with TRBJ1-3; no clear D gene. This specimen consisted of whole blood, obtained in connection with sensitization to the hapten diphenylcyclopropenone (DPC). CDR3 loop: CASSFMISGNTIYF. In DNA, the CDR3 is TGTGCCAGCAGTTTTATGATCTCTGGAAACACCATATATTTT.